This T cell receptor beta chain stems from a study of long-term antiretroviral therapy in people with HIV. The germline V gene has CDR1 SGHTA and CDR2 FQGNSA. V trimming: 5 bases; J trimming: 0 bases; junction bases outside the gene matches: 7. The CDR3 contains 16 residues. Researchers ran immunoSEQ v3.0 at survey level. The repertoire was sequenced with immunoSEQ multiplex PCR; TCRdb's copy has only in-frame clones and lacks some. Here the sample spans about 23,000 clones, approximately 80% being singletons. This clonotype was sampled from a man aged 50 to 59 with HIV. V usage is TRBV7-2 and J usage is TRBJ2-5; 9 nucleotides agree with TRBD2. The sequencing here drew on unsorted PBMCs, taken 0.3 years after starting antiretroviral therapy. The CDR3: CASSHLRGRDQETQYF. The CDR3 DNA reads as TGTGCCAGCAGCCACTTACGCGGGAGGGACCAAGAGACCCAGTACTTC.